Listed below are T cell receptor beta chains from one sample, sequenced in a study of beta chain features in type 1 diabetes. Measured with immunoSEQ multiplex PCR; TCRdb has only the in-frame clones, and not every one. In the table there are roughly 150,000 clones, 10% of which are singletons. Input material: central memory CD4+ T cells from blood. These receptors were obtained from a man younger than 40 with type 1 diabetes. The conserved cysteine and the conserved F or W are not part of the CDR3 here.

CDR3aa: ASSPTSGSVAGELF
j_gene: TRBJ2-2
len: 14
v_gene: TRBV18

CDR3aa: ASTWGLAGGEGEQF
j_gene: TRBJ2-1
len: 14
v_gene: TRBV5-1

CDR3aa: ASRFGQGDSNEQF
j_gene: TRBJ2-1
len: 13
v_gene: TRBV6-6

CDR3aa: ASSLSGNEQF
j_gene: TRBJ2-1
len: 10
v_gene: TRBV5-1

CDR3aa: ASSFTRTGTYEQY
j_gene: TRBJ2-7
len: 13
v_gene: TRBV28

CDR3aa: ASSISGSSGEQY
j_gene: TRBJ2-7
len: 12
v_gene: TRBV19

CDR3aa: SVEDARDEQY
j_gene: TRBJ2-7
len: 10
v_gene: TRBV29-1

CDR3aa: ASSDGGDGARAF
j_gene: TRBJ1-1
len: 12
v_gene: TRBV2

CDR3aa: ASSSTGAGNTIY
j_gene: TRBJ1-3
len: 12
v_gene: TRBV11-1

CDR3aa: ASSLYPGVSEQF
j_gene: TRBJ2-1
len: 12
v_gene: TRBV27

CDR3aa: ASSAGTGWAGELF
j_gene: TRBJ2-2
len: 13
v_gene: TRBV6-1